This entry lists 14 T cell receptor beta chains sequenced from one sample in a study of Graves' ophthalmopathy and Graves' hyperthyroidism. RNA transcripts served as template for amplifying TCR beta CDR3 sequences. Following a first-round RT-PCR that used HTBI primers, a second-round multiplex PCR was carried out. TCRdb ran MiXCR on the multiplex PCR reads and lists one entry per CDR3 protein. The sample gives fewer than 650,000 distinct CDR3 sequences, approximately 21% of which show up once; approximately 6.5% is in the top ten. Sample: peripheral blood. These receptors originate from a woman between 18 and 30 years old with stable Graves' hyperthyroidism. Some clones in this sample may be carry-over from other donors' samples.

There are many counts of this clonotype. V and J are TRBV5-1 and TRBJ1-1, with no clear D. Looked up from germline, CDR1 is SGHRS and CDR2 is YFSETQ. CDR3 length equals 14 residues. The V gene lost 0 bases and the J gene lost 1 base, with 7 bases spanning the gap. The DNA of the CDR3 is TGCGCCAGCAGCTTGGTAGGGCAGAACACTGAAGCTTTCTTT. Its protein product is CASSLVGQNTEAFF.

This clonotype came up many times. The chain has TRBV20-1 and TRBJ1-5; D gene ambiguous. The V and J ends lost 3 bases and 0 bases respectively, with 12 bases between them. Germline CDR1 and CDR2: DFQATT and SNEGSKA (reference sequence). The CDR3 consists of 15 residues. In DNA, the CDR3 is TGCAGTGCTAGGGACCGGAGATATAGCAATCAGCCCCAGCATTTT. This translates into CSARDRRYSNQPQHF.

This clonotype was observed at least ten times. The J gene is TRBJ2-5, the V gene TRBV2; 9 bases fit TRBD2. CDR3 size: 13 residues. Germline V gene lookup returns CDR1 SNHLY and CDR2 FYNNEI. Trimming cost V 9 bases and J 5 bases; bases outside gene matches: 7. CDR3 loop: CASFSGSGETQYF. The CDR3 DNA follows: TGTGCCAGTTTTAGCGGGAGCGGGGAGACCCAGTACTTC.

The chain is built from TRBV9 and TRBJ2-7, with D perhaps matching TRBD1 (5 bases). The CDR3 extends over 13 amino acids. The ends were cut back, 0 bases at V and 6 bases at J, with 10 bases in the middle. In germline, CDR1 is SGDLS, CDR2 YYNGEE. In DNA, the CDR3 is TGTGCCAGCAGCGTAGCACAGGTAGGCGAGCAGTACTTC. It codes for CASSVAQVGEQYF.

This clonotype came up a few times. V and J are TRBV20-1 and TRBJ2-5; the D gene is possibly TRBD2 (5 bases). The CDR3 is 14 residues long. Deletions cut 6 bases from V and 5 bases from J, with 19 bases between. CDR1 and CDR2 from the germline V gene are DFQATT and SNEGSKA (reference sequence). The DNA of the CDR3 is TGCAGTGCCCCCGGGGTCCGGATACATGAGACCCAGTACTTC. Amino acid sequence: CSAPGVRIHETQYF.

The rearrangement uses TRBV6-5 and TRBJ1-6; TRBD1 might be the D (6 bases). CDR1 MNHEY and CDR2 SVGAGI come from the germline V gene. This CDR3 is built from 15 residues. V was pared by 2 bases and J by 5 bases, with 10 bases between. The CDR3 reads CASSYRTGNNSPLHF. CDR3 nucleotides: TGTGCCAGCAGTTACCGAACAGGGAATAATTCACCCCTCCACTTT.

Ten or more counts support this clonotype. The chain has TRBV12-3 or TRBV12-4 and TRBJ2-7, with 8 bases identical to TRBD2. The CDR3 contains 16 residues. With V trimmed by 2 bases and J by 4 bases, 10 bases remained unmatched. Written as DNA, the CDR3 is TGTGCCAGCAGTTTATCGGGGGGTAGCGGGAATTACGAGCAGTACTTC. Translating it yields CASSLSGGSGNYEQYF.

This clonotype was seen at least ten times. The V and J genes are TRBV7-8 and TRBJ2-7, with 8 nucleotides matching TRBD1. The V and J ends lost 5 bases and 2 bases, in that order; junction bases with no gene match: 11. The CDR3 sequence is 16 residues long. Per the germline V gene, CDR1 is SGHVS and CDR2 is FQNEAQ. CDR3 coding DNA: TGTGCCAGCAGCAGGGGACAGGCTATAGTAACCTACGAGCAGTACTTC. Translation gives CASSRGQAIVTYEQYF.

Many counts were recorded for this clonotype. The J gene is TRBJ1-1, the V gene TRBV5-1, with D perhaps TRBD1 (5 bases). This CDR3 has 14 amino acids. Germline loops: CDR1 SGHRS, CDR2 YFSETQ. V lost 0 bases and J 1 base, leaving 7 bases between the germline ends. CDR3 DNA: TGCGCCAGCAGCTTGGACAGGCAGAACACTGAAGCTTTCTTT. Protein product: CASSLDRQNTEAFF.

This clonotype was observed at least ten times. This chain links TRBV29-1 with TRBJ2-4, with a tentative D call TRBD2 (6 bases). This CDR3 has 19 amino acids. V lost 0 bases and J lost 0, with 21 bases in between. Germline CDR1 reads SQVTM; CDR2 reads ANQGSEA. The CDR3 nucleotides are TGCAGCGTTGAAGATTGGACGGGGGTAGATTCGTCAGCCAAAAACATTCAGTACTTC. Translating gives CSVEDWTGVDSSAKNIQYF.

The chain carries TRBV11-1 and TRBJ2-7; 13 bases are shared with TRBD2. Looked up from germline, CDR1 is SGHAT and CDR2 is FQDESV (reference sequence). The V segment lost 5 bases and the J segment 4 bases; nucleotides outside the gene matches: 8. This CDR3 is 16 amino acids long. The CDR3 DNA sequence: TGTGCCAGCAGCGCAGAGGGACTAGCGGGAATTTACGAGCAGTACTTC. The encoded protein is CASSAEGLAGIYEQYF. Using reference TRBV11-1 and TRBJ2-7 for the parts outside the CDR3, the full variable domain is EAEVAQSPRYKITEKSQAVAFWCDPISGHATLYWYRQILGQGPELLVQFQDESVVDDSQLPKDRFSAERLKGVDSTLKIQPAELGDSAMYLCASSAEGLAGIYEQYFGPGTRLTVT.

This clonotype was seen many times. This CDR3 reads CASSFGVGNQPQHF. Written as DNA, the CDR3 is TGTGCCAGCAGTTTTGGCGTTGGTAATCAGCCCCAGCATTTT. J is TRBJ1-5 and V is TRBV28; no clear D. Germline loops: CDR1 MDHEN, CDR2 SYDVKM. The CDR3 has 14 amino acids. V was clipped by 3 bases and J by 4 bases, with 10 bases between them.

This clonotype was counted many times. The genes are TRBV11-2 and TRBJ1-5; the D gene is possibly TRBD1 (6 bases). The germline gives CDR1 SGHAT, CDR2 FQNNGV. The V and J ends lost 2 bases and 7 bases respectively, with 12 bases between them. The CDR3 sequence is 14 residues long. CDR3 amino acids: CASSLTGRGQPQHF. In DNA, the CDR3 is TGTGCCAGCAGCTTAACAGGGAGAGGGCAGCCCCAGCATTTT.

The chain carries TRBV9 and TRBJ2-7, with D perhaps matching TRBD1 (5 bases). Per germline, CDR1 SGDLS and CDR2 YYNGEE. The CDR3 sequence is 14 residues long. The V end lost 4 bases, the J end lost 6 bases, and 17 bases lay between the germline ends. CDR3 nucleotide sequence: TGTGCCAGCAGCCCCAGGCAGGGCTTAGTCGAGCAGTACTTC. It codes for CASSPRQGLVEQYF. The full variable domain, in which reference TRBV9 and TRBJ2-7 provide the parts outside the CDR3, is DSGVTQTPKHLITATGQRVTLRCSPRSGDLSVYWYQQSLDQGLQFLIQYYNGEERAKGNILERFSAQQFPDLHSELNLSSLELGDSALYFCASSPRQGLVEQYFGPGTRLTVT.